What follows are 30 T cell receptor beta chains derived from one specimen sequenced in a study of cytomegalovirus exposure and HLA in healthy donors. TCRdb keeps only in-frame clones here, not all; method: immunoSEQ multiplex PCR. The sample contains roughly 150,000 clones, approximately 80% of which appear only once. Sequencing was carried out using PBMCs. The receptors originated from a man younger than 45 in good health and CMV-seropositive.

The chain is built from TRBV4-1 and TRBJ1-3; D is perhaps TRBD1 (5 bases). Trimming removed 2 bases from V and 4 bases from J, with 12 bases in between. Germline V gene sequence: CDR1 MGHRA, CDR2 YSYEKL. This CDR3 is built from 15 residues. CDR3 sequence reads: CASSQIGTRGNTIYF. The CDR3 DNA reads as TGCGCCAGCAGCCAAATAGGGACTCGAGGAAACACCATATATTTT.

This chain connects TRBV16 to TRBJ2-7, with TRBD2 identical over 8 bases. The CDR3 is 14 amino acids. The germline CDR1 and CDR2 sequences are KGHSY and FQNENV. The J segment lost 0 bases and the V segment lost 4 bases, leaving 2 bases of the junction unmatched. The CDR3 is CASSLTSDSYEQYF. As DNA, the CDR3 is TGTGCCAGCAGCCTGACTAGCGACTCCTACGAGCAGTACTTC.

The CDR3 here is CASSHSGSGNEQFF. CDR3 coding DNA: TGTGCCAGCAGCCATTCAGGCTCGGGGAATGAGCAGTTCTTC. The chain couples TRBV14 to TRBJ2-1; the D gene is possibly TRBD2 (5 bases). The germline CDR1 and CDR2 sequences are SGHDN and FVKESK. V was shortened by 3 bases and J by 7 bases, with 13 bases between the two germline ends. This CDR3 has 14 residues.

This chain joins TRBV7-2 and TRBJ2-2; 9 positions agree with TRBD1. This CDR3 spans 18 amino acids. V lost 0 bases and J lost 5; bases outside the gene matches: 10. The germline CDR1 and CDR2 sequences are SGHTA and FQGNSA. The CDR3 bases are TGTGCCAGCAGCTTAGCGTTAAGGGACAGGGAGGGAACCGGGGAGCTGTTTTTT. Its protein is CASSLALRDREGTGELFF.

The rearrangement joins TRBV29-1 to TRBJ1-1, with 8 bases identical to TRBD1. CDR1 SQVTM and CDR2 ANQGSEA come from the germline V gene. V shed 4 bases, J shed 0 bases, and the junction held 7 bases outside the gene matches. There are 15 residues in the CDR3. The CDR3 DNA reads as TGCAGCGTTGGAGGAACAGGGGGTTTGAACACTGAAGCTTTCTTT. Its protein is CSVGGTGGLNTEAFF. Together with reference TRBV29-1 and TRBJ1-1, the CDR3 gives the full variable domain: SAVISQKPSRDICQRGTSLTIQCQVDSQVTMMFWYRQQPGQSLTLIATANQGSEATYESGFVIDKFPISRPNLTFSTLTVSNMSPEDSSIYLCSVGGTGGLNTEAFFGQGTRLTVV.

With regard to this clone: Within the sample, other DNA sequences also encode this same CDR3. CDR3 in amino acids: CASSQEAGGTEAFF. The CDR3 DNA follows: TGCGCCAGCAGCCAAGAGGCCGGGGGCACTGAAGCTTTCTTT. This chain uses TRBV4-3 with TRBJ1-1; possible D gene TRBD1, 5 bases. The CDR3 has 14 residues. Germline CDR1 LGHNA, CDR2 YSLEER. With 0 bases removed from V and 4 bases from J, the gap between germline ends came to 9 bases.

V and J are TRBV6-4 and TRBJ1-6; D gene unclear. Germline CDR1 reads MRHNA; CDR2 reads SNTAGT. This CDR3 has 13 residues. V shed 1 base and J shed 7 bases, with 5 bases lying between them. CDR3 nucleotide sequence: TGTGCCAGCAGTGACTACGAGAATTCACCCCTCCACTTT. Translation: CASSDYENSPLHF.

A few counts support this clone. The gene calls are TRBV5-1 and TRBJ2-7; 9 nucleotides agree with TRBD2. Losses at the gene ends were 0 bases for V and 7 bases for J; bases not matched to a gene: 8. CDR1 is SGHRS and CDR2 is YFSETQ in the germline V gene. This CDR3 spans 15 amino acids. CDR3 coding DNA: TGCGCCAGCAGCTTGGAAGGCGGGGGGGCCAGAGAGCAGTACTTC. It encodes CASSLEGGGAREQYF.

The J gene is TRBJ2-1, the V gene TRBV21-1; the table's TRBD2 call for D was not verified on the DNA. TRBV21-1 is flagged as a pseudogene. The CDR3 is 17 amino acids. CDR3 protein: CASSKEGGGNSYNEQFF. The CDR3 DNA is TGTGCCAGCAGCAAAGAGGGCGGAGGGAACTCCTACAATGAGCAGTTCTTC.

The CDR3 sequence: CSVVGGGARVTGELFF. The CDR3 nucleotides read TGCAGCGTTGTGGGCGGGGGGGCCCGAGTAACCGGGGAGCTGTTTTTT. The V gene is TRBV29-1, the J gene TRBJ2-2, with 9 positions matching TRBD2. Germline CDR1 reads SQVTM; CDR2 reads ANQGSEA. The CDR3 runs to 16 residues. V shed 4 bases and J 5 bases; nucleotides not matched to a gene: 11.

The chain joins TRBV27 to TRBJ2-5, with 9 bases identical to TRBD2. Germline values: CDR1 MNHEY, CDR2 SMNVEV (reference sequence). The junction had 12 bases not matched to a gene; V was cut back by 0 bases and J by 4 bases. The length of the CDR3 is 18 residues. This CDR3 reads CASSLSIASGGGAETQYF. In DNA form, the CDR3 reads TGTGCCAGCAGTTTATCGATCGCCTCGGGCGGGGGGGCAGAGACCCAGTACTTC.

The V and J genes are TRBV6-5 and TRBJ1-1; D is possibly TRBD1 (6 bases). The CDR3 contains 13 residues. Germline CDR1 MNHEY, CDR2 SVGAGI. V was shortened by 7 bases and J by 0 bases, with 9 bases between the two germline ends. The DNA of the CDR3 is TGTGCCAGCAAGGGACATTTGAACACTGAAGCTTTCTTT. Encoded protein: CASKGHLNTEAFF.

The table lists this clone with a few counts. The gene calls are TRBV6-4 and TRBJ2-2; D unresolved. V lost 7 bases and J lost 1, with 10 bases in between. This CDR3 spans 14 amino acids. In germline, CDR1 is MRHNA, CDR2 SNTAGT. The CDR3 loop reads CASTEAENTGELFF. The CDR3 bases are TGTGCCAGCACCGAGGCGGAGAACACCGGGGAGCTGTTTTTT.

This sequence joins TRBV18 and TRBJ2-5; TRBD1 agrees at 10 bases. The germline V gene has CDR1 KGHSH and CDR2 LQKENI. This CDR3 comprises 15 residues. V lost 4 bases, J lost 5 bases, and 7 bases stayed unmatched. The CDR3 region has the DNA TGTGCCAGCTCACGAGGACAGGGGGTATCGGAGACCCAGTACTTC. Its protein product is CASSRGQGVSETQYF.

V is TRBV19 and J is TRBJ1-6, with D possibly being TRBD1 (6 bases). The CDR3 extends over 16 amino acids. Germline V gene lookup returns CDR1 LNHDA and CDR2 SQIVND (reference sequence). Trimming took off 5 bases at V and 10 bases at J, with 21 bases between the two ends. CDR3: CASSAAPQGRYSPLHF. The CDR3 DNA sequence: TGTGCCAGTAGTGCCGCCCCCCAGGGGAGATACTCACCCCTCCACTTT. Together with reference TRBV19 and TRBJ1-6, the CDR3 gives the full variable domain: DGGITQSPKYLFRKEGQNVTLSCEQNLNHDAMYWYRQDPGQGLRLIYYSQIVNDFQKGDIAEGYSVSREKKESFPLTVTSAQKNPTAFYLCASSAAPQGRYSPLHFGNGTRLTVT.

This clone was counted once. This chain uses TRBV5-1 with TRBJ2-5, with D perhaps TRBD2 (6 bases). CDR1 is SGHRS and CDR2 is YFSETQ in the germline V gene. This CDR3 comprises 13 residues. V lost 7 bases and J 4 bases, leaving 14 bases between the germline ends. CDR3 protein: CASGFPGGETQYF. DNA for the CDR3: TGCGCCAGCGGGTTCCCCGGGGGAGAGACCCAGTACTTC.

The J gene is TRBJ2-1, the V gene TRBV15; perhaps TRBD2 as D (7 bases). Germline V gives CDR1 LNHNV, CDR2 YYDKDF (reference sequence). This CDR3 contains 16 residues. V gave up 1 base and J gave up 5 bases, with 15 bases separating them. This chain's CDR3 is CATSRGEGDGDNEQFF. As DNA, the CDR3 is TGTGCCACCAGCAGAGGGGAGGGGGACGGGGACAATGAGCAGTTCTTC.

This chain connects TRBV27 to TRBJ1-2, with 9 bases lining up with TRBD1. Germline CDR1 is MNHEY and CDR2 is SMNVEV (reference sequence). V lost 5 bases and J lost 8; bases outside the gene matches: 6. The CDR3 contains 13 residues. CDR3 sequence: CASSPSTGGGYTF. As DNA, the CDR3 is TGTGCCAGCAGTCCATCGACAGGGGGAGGCTACACCTTC.

The chain uses TRBV4-1 and TRBJ1-5; the match to TRBD1 covers 7 bases. The CDR3 is 15 amino acids. Per the germline V gene, CDR1 is MGHRA and CDR2 is YSYEKL. The J segment lost 1 base and the V segment lost 3 bases, leaving 3 bases of the junction unmatched. The CDR3 spells CASSHQTGSNQPQHF. The CDR3 DNA reads as TGCGCCAGCAGCCATCAGACAGGGAGCAATCAGCCCCAGCATTTT.

This clone was observed a few times. The rearrangement uses TRBV14 and TRBJ1-4; no clear D gene. The germline V gene encodes CDR1 SGHDN and CDR2 FVKESK. The CDR3 sequence is 13 residues long. The V and J ends lost 5 bases and 4 bases respectively, with 8 bases between them. The CDR3 DNA sequence: TGTGCCAGCAGCAGGAGTTATAATGAAAAACTGTTTTTT. This sequence encodes CASSRSYNEKLFF.

The V and J genes are TRBV7-3 and TRBJ2-5; 10 bases line up with TRBD2. The CDR3 has 15 amino acids. From germline, CDR1 is SGHTA and CDR2 FQGTGA. Losses at the gene ends were 2 bases for V and 2 bases for J; bases not matched to a gene: 2. DNA for the CDR3: TGTGCCAGCAGCTTACAAGCGGGGGGGCAAGAGACCCAGTACTTC. Protein sequence: CASSLQAGGQETQYF.

V and J are TRBV30 and TRBJ1-1; no firm D call. CDR3 length: 12 residues. Trimming shortened V by 0 bases and J by 7 bases, and 9 bases separated the two germline ends. Germline CDR1 reads GTSNPN; CDR2 reads SVGIG (reference sequence). CDR3 amino acids: CAWSVSGFEAFF. DNA of the CDR3: TGTGCCTGGAGTGTCTCGGGGTTTGAAGCTTTCTTT.

This chain uses TRBV5-1 with TRBJ1-1; TRBD1 might be the D (6 bases). Germline values: CDR1 SGHRS, CDR2 YFSETQ. There are 13 residues in the CDR3. V lost 2 bases, J lost 4 bases, and 9 bases lay in between. The CDR3 protein is CASSFTGTTEAFF. The CDR3 coding sequence is TGCGCCAGCAGCTTTACAGGGACCACTGAAGCTTTCTTT.

The table lists this clone with a few counts. This sequence joins TRBV7-2 and TRBJ1-2; 8 nucleotides align to TRBD1. The CDR3 covers 15 residues. CDR1 is SGHTA and CDR2 is FQGNSA in the germline V gene. Trimming removed 2 bases from V and 8 bases from J; junction bases left unmatched: 10. The CDR3 here is CASSLSETGALGYTF. DNA for the CDR3: TGTGCCAGCAGCTTAAGTGAGACAGGGGCCCTGGGCTACACCTTC.

The chain recombines TRBV6-1 with TRBJ2-7, with D possibly being TRBD2 (6 bases). The CDR3 runs 15 residues. The ends were cut back, 4 bases at V and 0 bases at J, with 13 bases in the middle. The V gene's germline CDR1 is MNHNS and CDR2 SASEGT. The CDR3 DNA follows: TGTGCCAGCAGTGGTTTCTTGGGGGGCTCCTACGAGCAGTACTTC. Its protein product is CASSGFLGGSYEQYF.

The chain joins TRBV6-5 to TRBJ1-3, with D uncertain. The CDR3 contains 13 residues. Trimming removed 6 bases from V and 0 bases from J, with 6 bases in between. CDR1 and CDR2 (germline): MNHEY, SVGAGI. The CDR3 is CASRTPSGNTIYF. CDR3 sequence (DNA): TGTGCCAGCAGGACACCCTCTGGAAACACCATATATTTT.

This chain uses TRBV4-3 with TRBJ1-2, with D hard to call. V shed 0 bases and J shed 6 bases, with 8 bases lying between them. The CDR3 has 13 residues. CDR1 is LGHNA, CDR2 YSLEER, per germline. Here the CDR3 DNA reads TGCGCCAGCAGCCAAGATAGGCGGCATGGCTACACCTTC. Protein product: CASSQDRRHGYTF.

The chain employs TRBV9 and TRBJ1-2, with D tentatively TRBD1 (6 bases). Germline values: CDR1 SGDLS, CDR2 YYNGEE. The CDR3 consists of 16 residues. The ends were cut back, 4 bases at V and 4 bases at J, with 20 bases in the middle. In DNA, the CDR3 is TGTGCCAGCAGCCCGACCACGGGGGGCAAGGGCTATGGCTACACCTTC. Protein: CASSPTTGGKGYGYTF.

The V call is TRBV2, the J call TRBJ2-3, with D hard to call. V was trimmed by 4 bases and J by 0 bases, leaving 8 bases between them. The CDR3 is 14 residues long. The germline gives CDR1 SNHLY, CDR2 FYNNEI. This CDR3 is CASSAPVSTDTQYF. In DNA form, the CDR3 reads TGTGCCAGCAGTGCCCCAGTGAGCACAGATACGCAGTATTTT.

CDR3 coding DNA: TGCGCCAGCAGCCTCGGGGCCGGGGAGCTGTTTTTT. Protein product: CASSLGAGELFF. The chain combines TRBV5-1 with TRBJ2-2; perhaps TRBD2 as D (5 bases). This CDR3 spans 12 amino acids. V was cut by 4 bases and J by 6 bases, with 7 bases left in between. Germline assignment: CDR1 SGHRS and CDR2 YFSETQ.